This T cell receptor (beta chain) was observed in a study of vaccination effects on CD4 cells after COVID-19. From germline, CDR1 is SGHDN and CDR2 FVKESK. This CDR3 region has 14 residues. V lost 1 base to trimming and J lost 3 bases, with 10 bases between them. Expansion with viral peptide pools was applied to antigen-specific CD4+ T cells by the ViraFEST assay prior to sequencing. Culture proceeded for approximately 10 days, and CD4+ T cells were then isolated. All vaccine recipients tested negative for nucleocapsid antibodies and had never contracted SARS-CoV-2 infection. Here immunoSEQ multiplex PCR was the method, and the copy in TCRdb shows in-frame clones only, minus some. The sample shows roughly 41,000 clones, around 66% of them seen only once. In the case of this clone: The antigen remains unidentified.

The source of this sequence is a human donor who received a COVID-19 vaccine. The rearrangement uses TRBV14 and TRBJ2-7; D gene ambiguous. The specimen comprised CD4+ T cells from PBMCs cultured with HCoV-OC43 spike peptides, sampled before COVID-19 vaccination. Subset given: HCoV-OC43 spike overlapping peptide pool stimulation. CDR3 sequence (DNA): TGTGCCAGCAGCCAAGCCAGTATAAGCTACGAGCAGTACTTC. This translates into CASSQASISYEQYF.